This T cell receptor beta chain was observed in a study of tumor T cells in aggressive B-cell lymphoma. After removal of 6 bases from V and 7 bases from J, the junction contained 9 bases not matched to a gene. CDR3 size: 14 residues. Using immunoSEQ multiplex PCR, the repertoire was profiled, and TCRdb retains in-frame clones only, with some absent. The sample carries 5,100 or so clones, over 75% recorded once. This TCR derives from an adult with diffuse large B cell lymphoma. This chain joins TRBV23-1 and TRBJ2-5; 9 bases map to TRBD1. TRBV23-1 has ORF status, its function being uncertain. Sequences were obtained from tumor tissue. CDR3 sequence reads: CASSRDRVGGTQYF. CDR3 in DNA: TGCGCCAGCAGCCGGGACAGGGTGGGGGGGACCCAGTACTTC.